The 2 T cell receptor beta chains below all came from one sample that was sequenced in a study of blood T cell repertoires in COVID-19. Using immunoSEQ multiplex PCR, the repertoire was profiled, and TCRdb retains in-frame clones only, with some absent. The sample records 200,000 to 250,000 clones, 87% being singletons. The material sequenced was PBMCs or T cells enriched from blood (not recorded which). Source of these receptors: a man in his thirties or forties who had recovered from COVID-19.

This clone was detected once. The chain has TRBV5-4 and TRBJ1-2, with 9 bases lining up with TRBD1. J was trimmed by 10 bases and V by 4 bases; bases with no gene match: 11. Germline V gene data show CDR1 as SGHNT and CDR2 as YYREEE (reference sequence). The CDR3 has 14 amino acids. The CDR3 protein is CASSRPGQGSSYTF. The CDR3 nucleotides are TGTGCCAGCAGCAGACCGGGACAGGGCTCGTCCTACACCTTC.

This clone has more than one count but fewer than ten. The V call is TRBV7-2, the J call TRBJ1-5; no clear D gene. CDR1 and CDR2 (germline): SGHTA, FQGNSA. Trimming took off 2 bases at V and 1 base at J, with 3 bases between the two ends. The CDR3 is 13 amino acids. CDR3 protein: CASSLLSNQPQHF. The CDR3 nucleotides are TGTGCCAGCAGCTTACTCAGCAATCAGCCCCAGCATTTT.